This TCR beta chain appears in the sequencing data of a study of T cell repertoires in cytomegalovirus infection. Study as a whole: Carrying CMV and the relevant HLA type showed in public TCR beta signatures.

From germline, CDR1 is PRHDT and CDR2 FYEKMQ (reference sequence). The CDR3 runs to 14 residues. After removal of 5 bases from V and 7 bases from J, the junction contained 9 bases not matched to a gene. This clonotype was recorded at least ten times. What it recognizes is unknown. General study results and limits: It was HLA-C-restricted CMV-specific TCR beta clonotypes that dominated the response ex vivo.

TCRdb re-derived calls from the reads in MiXCR, one entry per CDR3 protein. The profile covers 250,000 to 300,000 distinct CDR3 sequences, with roughly 21% appearing a single time and under 25% taken by the ten largest. The sample consisted of cultured PBMCs, taken from culture after CMV antigen stimulation. The clonotype comes from a human donor in good health (CMV status not recorded). Some clones in this sample may be carry-over from other donors' samples. The chain couples TRBV13 to TRBJ1-2, with 8 bases identical to TRBD1. The CDR3 region has the DNA TGTGCCAGCAGCGAGGACAGGGCGTCGGGTGGCTACACCTTC. This gives the protein CASSEDRASGGYTF.